This T cell receptor beta chain was documented in a study of T cell responses to AZD1222 COVID-19 vaccine. The CDR3 consists of 17 residues. Germline CDR1 reads LGHNA; CDR2 reads YNFKEQ. Trimming removed 0 bases from V and 7 bases from J; junction bases left unmatched: 12. Using immunoSEQ multiplex PCR, the repertoire was profiled, and TCRdb retains in-frame clones only, with some absent. The sample shows about 110,000 clones, less than 95% of them seen only once. The material was peripheral blood, obtained 28 days after the second AZD1222 dose. This TCR derives from an adult who received the AZD1222 COVID-19 vaccine. V usage is TRBV4-2 and J usage is TRBJ1-2, with 9 bases matching TRBD1. The CDR3 is CASSQDGGGTGGVGYTF. DNA of the CDR3: TGTGCCAGCAGCCAAGATGGGGGTGGTACAGGGGGCGTTGGCTACACCTTC.